The rows below give T cell receptor beta chains drawn from one sample of a study of T cell repertoires in cytomegalovirus infection. TCRdb re-derived calls from the reads in MiXCR, one entry per CDR3 protein. This sample has more than 150,000 distinct CDR3 sequences, with roughly a quarter found just once. Specimen: PBMCs. These receptor sequences come from a human donor in good health (CMV status not recorded). Some clones in this sample may be carry-over from other donors' samples. Both conserved end residues are part of each CDR3. A D gene is named only where the DNA matches it firmly. Clone size is stated in some rows and not others, as once, few, many or a class when expanded.

-	TRBV7-2	TRBJ2-7	many	CASSQTGYEQYF	TGTGCCAGCAGCCAAACAGGTTACGAGCAGTACTTC
-	TRBV28	TRBJ1-2	-	CASSFDSLYGYTF	TGTGCCAGCAGTTTTGACAGCCTCTATGGCTACACCTTC
TRBD2	TRBV4-3	TRBJ2-7	few	CASSQGAGTSGVEQYF	TGCGCCAGCAGCCAAGGGGCCGGGACTAGCGGGGTCGAGCAGTACTTC
-	TRBV4-1	TRBJ1-2	many	CASSLEGGSNYGYTF	TGCGCCAGCAGCCTTGAGGGGGGGTCCAACTATGGCTACACCTTC
TRBD1	TRBV7-2	TRBJ1-3	many	CASSADRAGNTIYF	TGTGCCAGCAGCGCCGACAGGGCCGGAAACACCATATATTTT
TRBD1	TRBV5-1	TRBJ1-1	-	CASKTGDTEAFF	TGCGCCAGCAAGACAGGGGACACTGAAGCTTTCTTT
TRBD2	TRBV20-1	TRBJ2-1	few	CSAGTSGTYNEQFF	TGCAGTGCCGGGACTAGCGGGACCTACAATGAGCAGTTCTTC
-	TRBV20-1	TRBJ1-2	-	CSAREAAWGYTF	TGCAGCGCCCGGGAGGCGGCATGGGGCTACACCTTC
TRBD2	TRBV7-2	TRBJ2-1	many	CASSLWGLTSGAYNEQFF	TGTGCCAGCAGCTTATGGGGCCTTACTAGCGGGGCTTACAATGAGCAGTTCTTC
-	TRBV28	TRBJ2-5	-	CASRKTREETQYF	TGTGCCAGCAGAAAGACTAGGGAAGAGACCCAGTACTTC
TRBD2	TRBV29-1	TRBJ2-1	-	CSVGLGLHNNEQFF	TGCAGCGTAGGTTTGGGACTACATAACAATGAGCAGTTCTTC
TRBD2	TRBV7-2	TRBJ2-7	-	CASSLPGGSREQYF	TGTGCCAGCAGCTTACCGGGAGGCTCCCGGGAGCAGTACTTC
-	TRBV20-1	TRBJ2-5	-	CSASEGGGSRGETQYF	TGCAGTGCTAGCGAGGGGGGGGGCTCGAGGGGAGAGACCCAGTACTTC
-	TRBV7-9	TRBJ1-2	few	CASSLGSTYGYTF	TGTGCCAGCAGCTTAGGCTCTACGTATGGCTACACCTTC
-	TRBV5-4	TRBJ1-2	-	CASSFMTGLGDGYTF	TGTGCCAGCAGCTTCATGACAGGCCTAGGGGATGGCTACACCTTC
-	TRBV28	TRBJ2-4	few	CATAGHLARDIQYF	TGTGCCACCGCGGGACACCTAGCCAGGGACATTCAGTACTTC
TRBD1	TRBV5-4	TRBJ2-3	-	CASSFGAGGYNIQYF	TGTGCCAGCAGCTTTGGGGCAGGGGGTTATAACATTCAGTATTTC
-	TRBV12-3/TRBV12-4	TRBJ1-1	-	CASSPGGGEAFF	TGTGCCAGCAGTCCGGGAGGAGGGGAGGCTTTCTTT
-	TRBV29-1	TRBJ1-2	-	CSVYEVSDGYTF	TGCAGCGTCTACGAGGTATCGGATGGCTACACCTTC
TRBD1	TRBV12-3/TRBV12-4	TRBJ2-7	few	CASSLPGQGGREQYF	TGTGCCAGCAGTTTACCGGGACAGGGAGGTCGGGAGCAGTACTTC
TRBD2	TRBV7-2	TRBJ2-1	few	CASSLVPQGRTSGYNEQFF	TGTGCCAGCAGCTTAGTTCCACAGGGACGGACTAGCGGATACAATGAGCAGTTCTTC
-	TRBV30	TRBJ2-5	few	CAWDLADQETQYF	TGTGCCTGGGACTTAGCGGACCAAGAGACCCAGTACTTC
-	TRBV7-8	TRBJ2-7	-	CASSSGPDPYEQYF	TGTGCCAGCAGCTCAGGGCCGGATCCCTACGAGCAGTACTTC
-	TRBV12-3/TRBV12-4	TRBJ2-3	-	CASADSGTDTQYF	TGTGCCAGCGCCGACAGTGGGACAGATACGCAGTATTTT
TRBD2	TRBV7-2	TRBJ2-2	many	CASSLLSRGVNTGELFF	TGTGCCAGCAGCTTACTCTCGCGGGGGGTGAACACCGGGGAGCTGTTTTTT
TRBD1	TRBV12-3/TRBV12-4	TRBJ2-2	-	CASSSGGVVTGELFF	TGTGCCAGCAGTTCAGGGGGCGTCGTCACCGGGGAGCTGTTTTTT
TRBD2	TRBV15	TRBJ2-4	-	CATSGPGLAGTF	TGTGCCACCAGCGGCCCGGGACTAGCGGGAACCTTC
-	TRBV12-3/TRBV12-4	TRBJ2-2	few	CASSLRGRAGELFF	TGTGCCAGCAGTCTACGGGGGCGCGCCGGGGAGCTGTTTTTT
TRBD1	TRBV19	TRBJ1-1	few	CASSSRDRVRSTEAFF	TGTGCCAGTAGTAGCCGGGACAGGGTAAGGTCCACTGAAGCTTTCTTT